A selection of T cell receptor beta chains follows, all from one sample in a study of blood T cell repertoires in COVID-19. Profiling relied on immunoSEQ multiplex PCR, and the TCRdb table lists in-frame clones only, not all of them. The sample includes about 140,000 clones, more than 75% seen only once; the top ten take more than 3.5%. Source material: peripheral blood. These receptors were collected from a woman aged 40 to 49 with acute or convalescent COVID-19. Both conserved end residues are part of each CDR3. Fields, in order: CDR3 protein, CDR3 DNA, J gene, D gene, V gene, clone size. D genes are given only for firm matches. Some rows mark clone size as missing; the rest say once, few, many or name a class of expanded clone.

CDR3aa: CSVGPPFPGHGYTF
CDR3nt: TGCAGCGTTGGGCCTCCATTCCCAGGGCACGGCTACACCTTC
j_gene: TRBJ1-2
d_gene: NA
v_gene: TRBV29-1
abundance: NA

CDR3aa: CASSLTREVRNTIYF
CDR3nt: TGTGCCAGCAGTTTAACCAGGGAAGTTAGAAACACCATATATTTT
j_gene: TRBJ1-3
d_gene: NA
v_gene: TRBV28
abundance: NA

CDR3aa: CASSVPPGQGFTEAFF
CDR3nt: TGTGCCAGCAGCGTACCTCCGGGACAGGGATTCACTGAAGCTTTCTTT
j_gene: TRBJ1-1
d_gene: TRBD1
v_gene: TRBV7-6
abundance: NA

CDR3aa: CASSSRGLNSPLHF
CDR3nt: TGTGCCAGCAGCTCCAGGGGGCTCAATTCACCCCTCCACTTT
j_gene: TRBJ1-6
d_gene: TRBD1
v_gene: TRBV5-8
abundance: few

CDR3aa: CASSLVRGLNTEAFF
CDR3nt: TGTGCCAGCAGCTTGGTTAGGGGCTTGAACACTGAAGCTTTCTTT
j_gene: TRBJ1-1
d_gene: NA
v_gene: TRBV5-4
abundance: few

CDR3aa: CASSYLVQSSGGELFF
CDR3nt: TGTGCCAGCAGTTATTTGGTCCAATCGTCGGGCGGGGAGCTGTTTTTT
j_gene: TRBJ2-2
d_gene: NA
v_gene: TRBV6-5
abundance: NA

CDR3aa: CAAGEGYEQYF
CDR3nt: TGTGCGGCGGGGGAGGGCTACGAGCAGTACTTC
j_gene: TRBJ2-7
d_gene: TRBD2
v_gene: TRBV30
abundance: NA

CDR3aa: CASSQRDGGTGYGYTF
CDR3nt: TGTGCCAGCAGCCAAAGAGACGGGGGAACTGGTTATGGCTACACCTTC
j_gene: TRBJ1-2
d_gene: NA
v_gene: TRBV3-1/TRBV3-2
abundance: NA

CDR3aa: CASPRRDTGELFF
CDR3nt: TGCGCCAGCCCGAGGAGGGATACCGGGGAGCTGTTTTTT
j_gene: TRBJ2-2
d_gene: NA
v_gene: TRBV10-1
abundance: NA

CDR3aa: CASRTGSQETQYF
CDR3nt: TGTGCCAGCAGGACAGGATCTCAAGAGACCCAGTACTTC
j_gene: TRBJ2-5
d_gene: NA
v_gene: TRBV2
abundance: NA

CDR3aa: CASSLVPEAYEQYF
CDR3nt: TGTGCCAGCAGCTTAGTGCCGGAGGCCTACGAGCAGTACTTC
j_gene: TRBJ2-7
d_gene: NA
v_gene: TRBV7-9
abundance: NA

CDR3aa: CASRPRTGFDYGYTF
CDR3nt: TGTGCCAGCAGACCAAGGACAGGGTTCGACTATGGCTACACCTTC
j_gene: TRBJ1-2
d_gene: TRBD1
v_gene: TRBV2
abundance: NA

CDR3aa: CASSQAGLAGSSYNEQFF
CDR3nt: TGCGCCAGCAGCCAGGCCGGACTCGCGGGCAGCTCCTACAATGAGCAGTTCTTC
j_gene: TRBJ2-1
d_gene: NA
v_gene: TRBV4-1
abundance: NA

CDR3aa: CSVDRGSSNYGYTF
CDR3nt: TGCAGCGTTGATCGGGGGAGTAGTAACTATGGCTACACCTTC
j_gene: TRBJ1-2
d_gene: NA
v_gene: TRBV29-1
abundance: NA

CDR3aa: CSARRLEVFF
CDR3nt: TGCAGTGCTAGACGCCTAGAGGTGTTTTTT
j_gene: TRBJ1-4
d_gene: NA
v_gene: TRBV20-1
abundance: once

CDR3aa: CASSPGQRADTQYF
CDR3nt: TGTGCCAGCAGCCCGGGACAGCGGGCAGATACGCAGTATTTT
j_gene: TRBJ2-3
d_gene: NA
v_gene: TRBV5-8
abundance: NA

CDR3aa: CASSVEEPQLRGNTIYF
CDR3nt: TGTGCCAGCAGCGTAGAGGAGCCCCAACTCCGAGGAAACACCATATATTTT
j_gene: TRBJ1-3
d_gene: NA
v_gene: TRBV9
abundance: NA

CDR3aa: CASSATTGLTEAFF
CDR3nt: TGTGCCAGCAGCGCAACCACAGGGCTCACTGAAGCTTTCTTT
j_gene: TRBJ1-1
d_gene: NA
v_gene: TRBV9
abundance: NA

CDR3aa: CASSQVQGTGNTIYF
CDR3nt: TGCGCCAGCAGCCAAGTACAGGGAACTGGAAACACCATATATTTT
j_gene: TRBJ1-3
d_gene: NA
v_gene: TRBV4-1
abundance: NA

CDR3aa: CAWERRQDFEAFF
CDR3nt: TGTGCCTGGGAACGGAGGCAGGATTTTGAAGCTTTCTTT
j_gene: TRBJ1-1
d_gene: NA
v_gene: TRBV30
abundance: NA

CDR3aa: CASSPELVTGELFF
CDR3nt: TGTGCCAGCAGCCCCGAACTAGTCACCGGGGAGCTGTTTTTT
j_gene: TRBJ2-2
d_gene: NA
v_gene: TRBV7-2
abundance: NA